This T cell receptor beta chain was sequenced for a study of blood T cell repertoires in COVID-19. The overall study: The United States, Italy and Spain supplied acute and convalescent COVID-19 samples. T cells, B-cell-depleted T cells, or PBMCs supplied cDNA or gDNA.

In the authors' workflow: Estimation of nucleated cell counts relied on the amplification of reference gene primers. TCRdb keeps only in-frame clones here, not all; method: immunoSEQ multiplex PCR. V and J calls and clone size are given by that table; D and trimming were obtained from the DNA. The sample shows approximately 46,000 clones, around 90% of them seen only once. CDR1 is MNHEY and CDR2 is SVGAGI in the germline V gene. Trimming cost V 4 bases and J 4 bases, with 10 bases left between them. This CDR3 has 13 amino acids. The sequencing sample was made of peripheral blood. The sequence was obtained from a man between 45 and 60 years old with active COVID-19. The chain combines TRBV6-5 with TRBJ1-2; D may be TRBD1 (6 bases). CDR3 sequence (DNA): TGTGCCAGCAGTTCAACAGGGTTCTATGGCTACACCTTC. Protein: CASSSTGFYGYTF.